The rows below give T cell receptor beta chains drawn from one sample of a study of blood T cell repertoires in COVID-19. Clones were read by immunoSEQ multiplex PCR, and TCRdb kept only the in-frame ones, dropping some. In the table there are approximately 330,000 clones, approximately 86% of which are singletons. Sample: PBMCs or T cells enriched from blood (not recorded which). Receptor source: a woman aged 40-49 years with acute COVID-19. The CDR3 runs from the conserved cysteine through the conserved F or W. Fields, in order: D gene, V gene, J gene, clone size, CDR3 protein, CDR3 DNA. The D gene is left open where the match is weak. The size field is filled for only some rows; it gives once, few, many or a size class.

>TRBD1|TRBV5-4|TRBJ1-2|few
CASNSGQSYGYTF
TGTGCCAGCAACTCGGGACAGAGCTATGGCTACACCTTC
>TRBD2|TRBV7-9|TRBJ2-1|.
CASKTSGRAEQFF
TGTGCCAGCAAGACCAGCGGGAGAGCTGAGCAGTTCTTC
>TRBD2|TRBV28|TRBJ2-7|few
CASSFGLASYEQYF
TGTGCCAGCAGTTTTGGACTAGCCTCGTACGAGCAGTACTTC
>TRBD1|TRBV6-5|TRBJ1-1|.
CASSYGGQPAEAFF
TGTGCCAGCAGTTACGGGGGACAGCCAGCTGAAGCTTTCTTT
>TRBD1|TRBV18|TRBJ1-2|.
CASSPGQAGYTF
TGTGCCAGCTCACCCGGACAGGCCGGCTACACCTTC
>TRBD2|TRBV7-9|TRBJ2-2|.
CASRPDPGLAYTGELFF
TGTGCCAGTAGGCCCGACCCGGGACTAGCTTACACCGGGGAGCTGTTTTTT
>.|TRBV7-2|TRBJ1-3|few
CASSPTVNVRNTIYF
TGTGCCAGCAGTCCGACTGTAAATGTTCGGAACACCATATATTTT
>TRBD1|TRBV18|TRBJ1-1|.
CASSGQGTADTEAFF
TGTGCCAGCTCGGGACAGGGGACTGCGGACACTGAAGCTTTCTTT
>.|TRBV15|TRBJ1-1|.
CATSRVGSGTEAFF
TGTGCCACCAGCAGAGTTGGCAGCGGCACTGAAGCTTTCTTT
>TRBD1|TRBV9|TRBJ2-7|.
CASSVKEGGFASEQYF
TGTGCCAGCAGCGTAAAAGAAGGGGGCTTTGCAAGCGAGCAGTACTTC
>TRBD2|TRBV28|TRBJ2-1|.
CASSPSGRSSYNEQFF
TGTGCCAGCAGCCCTAGCGGGAGGAGCTCCTACAATGAGCAGTTCTTC
>TRBD1|TRBV19|TRBJ1-3|.
CASSIPGQGSGNTIYF
TGTGCCAGTAGTATACCGGGACAGGGCTCTGGAAACACCATATATTTT
>TRBD1|TRBV7-9|TRBJ1-5|.
CASSLSDRGPRAQHF
TGTGCCAGCAGCTTGTCCGACAGGGGCCCCAGAGCCCAGCATTTT
>.|TRBV9|TRBJ2-1|.
CASSVGAGSNEQFF
TGTGCCAGCAGCGTAGGGGCAGGGTCCAATGAGCAGTTCTTC
>.|TRBV7-2|TRBJ1-6|few
CASSAARVSPLHF
TGTGCCAGCAGTGCAGCCCGGGTTTCACCCCTCCACTTT
>.|TRBV6-1|TRBJ1-5|.
CASSEGPWQDQPQHF
TGTGCCAGCAGTGAAGGGCCCTGGCAGGATCAGCCCCAGCATTTT
>.|TRBV5-1|TRBJ2-1|few
CASSGGLGPYNEQFF
TGCGCCAGCAGCGGGGGCCTAGGGCCCTACAATGAGCAGTTCTTC
>.|TRBV7-3|TRBJ2-5|.
CASSLSLKETQYF
TGTGCCAGCAGCTTAAGTCTTAAAGAGACCCAGTACTTC
>.|TRBV28|TRBJ2-6|.
CASSSPRDFYNSGANVLTF
TGTGCCAGCAGTTCACCCCGGGACTTTTATAACTCTGGGGCCAACGTCCTGACTTTC
>TRBD1|TRBV3-1/TRBV3-2|TRBJ1-4|.
CASSQDWDSALNEKLFF
TGTGCCAGCAGCCAAGATTGGGACAGCGCCCTTAATGAAAAACTGTTTTTT
>.|TRBV19|TRBJ1-4|.
CASALGYPPESEKLFF
TGTGCCAGTGCTCTGGGTTATCCCCCGGAGTCTGAAAAACTGTTTTTT
>TRBD2|TRBV7-3|TRBJ2-2|few
CASSLIPSGRASTGELFF
TGTGCCAGCAGCTTAATTCCTAGCGGGAGGGCGAGCACCGGGGAGCTGTTTTTT
>TRBD1|TRBV7-9|TRBJ1-6|.
CASSQGVRWGNSPLHF
TGTGCCAGCAGCCAGGGGGTTCGCTGGGGGAATTCACCCCTCCACTTT
>TRBD2|TRBV28|TRBJ2-3|once
CASSPTSLSTDTQYF
TGTGCCAGCAGTCCGACTAGCTTGAGCACAGATACGCAGTATTTT
>TRBD2|TRBV5-1|TRBJ2-7|.
CASSSRLAGGNYEQYF
TGCGCCAGCAGCTCCAGACTAGCGGGGGGAAACTACGAGCAGTACTTC
>.|TRBV6-2/TRBV6-3|TRBJ2-7|.
CASSSPDTVYEQYF
TGTGCCAGCAGTTCTCCAGACACGGTCTACGAGCAGTACTTC
>.|TRBV3-1/TRBV3-2|TRBJ2-1|.
CASSQQTEPYNEQFF
TGTGCCAGCAGCCAACAGACGGAGCCCTACAATGAGCAGTTCTTC
>TRBD2|TRBV7-8|TRBJ2-1|.
CASSLSLGLAGRTTIVHFF
TGTGCCAGCAGCTTATCACTGGGACTAGCGGGAAGAACTACAATCGTTCACTTCTTC
>.|TRBV28|TRBJ2-7|.
CASIFGLSGNYEQYF
TGTGCCAGCATTTTCGGTCTTAGCGGAAACTACGAGCAGTACTTC
>TRBD2|TRBV18|TRBJ2-1|.
CASSPGTSGAYNEQFF
TGTGCCAGCTCACCGGGGACTAGCGGCGCCTACAATGAGCAGTTCTTC
>.|TRBV6-5|TRBJ1-1|.
CASSYPEMNTEAFF
TGTGCCAGCAGTTACCCGGAGATGAACACTGAAGCTTTCTTT
>.|TRBV19|TRBJ1-4|.
CASSLGRPNEKLFF
TGTGCCAGTAGTCTCGGGAGGCCTAATGAAAAACTGTTTTTT
>TRBD2|TRBV4-2|TRBJ2-7|.
CASSRLVAGERREQYF
TGTGCCAGCAGCAGACTCGTAGCGGGAGAACGTCGGGAGCAGTACTTC
>TRBD1|TRBV5-1|TRBJ1-3|.
CASSPGQGAFLRSGNTIYF
TGCGCCAGCAGCCCGGGACAGGGGGCCTTCTTGCGCTCTGGAAACACCATATATTTT
>.|TRBV6-1|TRBJ2-3|.
CASSQAGVPTDTQYF
TGTGCCAGCAGTCAAGCCGGAGTACCGACAGATACGCAGTATTTT
>TRBD1|TRBV5-1|TRBJ1-3|.
CASRQGAGGNTIYF
TGCGCCAGCAGACAGGGGGCAGGGGGAAACACCATATATTTT
>TRBD2|TRBV6-5|TRBJ2-5|.
CASRDNSGGKETQYF
TGTGCCAGCAGAGATAATAGCGGGGGCAAAGAGACCCAGTACTTC
>TRBD1|TRBV7-9|TRBJ2-1|.
CASSLIKQGNDNEQFF
TGTGCCAGCAGCTTAATAAAACAGGGGAACGACAATGAGCAGTTCTTC
>TRBD1|TRBV3-1/TRBV3-2|TRBJ1-1|.
CASSPRTGWAFF
TGTGCCAGCAGCCCGCGGACAGGGTGGGCTTTCTTT
>.|TRBV6-6|TRBJ2-7|.
CASSPGGAAYEQYF
TGTGCCAGCAGCCCCGGCGGGGCAGCCTACGAGCAGTACTTC
>.|TRBV3-1/TRBV3-2|TRBJ1-2|.
CASSQLHTGHPSIAF
TGTGCCAGCAGCCAGTTACATACGGGACACCCCTCGATCGCCTTC
>TRBD1|TRBV5-1|TRBJ1-5|few
CASSLDGRGTNQPQHF
TGCGCCAGCAGCTTGGACGGCAGGGGGACAAATCAGCCCCAGCATTTT
>TRBD2|TRBV12-5|TRBJ2-3|.
CASAETSGGFSTDTQYF
TGTGCTAGTGCCGAGACTAGCGGGGGCTTTAGCACAGATACGCAGTATTTT
>TRBD1|TRBV19|TRBJ2-2|.
CASSGTGGTGELFF
TGTGCCAGTAGTGGGACAGGGGGGACCGGGGAGCTGTTTTTT
>.|TRBV7-8|TRBJ1-2|.
CASSEDSRYGYTF
TGTGCCAGCAGCGAGGACAGTCGCTATGGCTACACCTTC
>TRBD1|TRBV28|TRBJ2-7|.
CASRMEQGAYEQYF
TGTGCCAGCAGAATGGAGCAGGGGGCTTACGAGCAGTACTTC
>.|TRBV11-2|TRBJ2-7|.
CASKNQGGPYEQYF
TGTGCCAGCAAGAACCAAGGAGGCCCCTACGAGCAGTACTTC
>.|TRBV28|TRBJ1-1|.
CASSFQGHTEAFF
TGTGCCAGCAGTTTTCAGGGGCATACTGAAGCTTTCTTT
>TRBD2|TRBV7-2|TRBJ2-5|.
CASSLGLLAGTETQYF
TGTGCCAGCAGCTTGGGACTACTAGCGGGAACGGAGACCCAGTACTTC
>TRBD1|TRBV4-3|TRBJ2-4|.
CASNQDRGITKNIQYF
TGCGCCAGCAACCAGGACAGGGGTATAACCAAAAACATTCAGTACTTC
>.|TRBV5-5|TRBJ1-3|.
CASSISTGISGNTIYF
TGTGCCAGCAGCATTTCAACAGGGATCTCTGGAAACACCATATATTTT
>.|TRBV27|TRBJ2-2|.
CASSPRAKTGELFF
TGTGCCAGCAGCCCTCGCGCGAAGACCGGGGAGCTGTTTTTT
>TRBD1|TRBV14|TRBJ2-1|.
CASSTRQGRPSYNEQFF
TGTGCCAGCAGCACGCGACAGGGGAGGCCCTCCTACAATGAGCAGTTCTTC